This note documents a single T cell receptor (beta chain) sequence. Distinct nucleotide sequences in the sample also encode this CDR3. Per the original data handling: How many nucleated cells were present was estimated from reference gene primer amplification. Here immunoSEQ multiplex PCR was the method, and the copy in TCRdb shows in-frame clones only, minus some. From that table come the V and J calls and clone size; the DNA was used to work out D and trimming. The sample holds 100,000 to 150,000 clones, 70% to 85% seen once. This sample is part of a study of blood T cell repertoires in COVID-19. The TCR sequence derives from an older woman with acute or convalescent COVID-19. Sequenced sample: peripheral blood.

CDR3 residues: CASSFYSNQPQHF. As DNA, the CDR3 is TGTGCCAGCAGCTTCTATAGCAATCAGCCCCAGCATTTT. The V and J genes are TRBV7-2 and TRBJ1-5; no definite D call. This CDR3 contains 13 residues. V lost 3 bases and J 0 bases, leaving 3 bases between the germline ends. Germline V gene data show CDR1 as SGHTA and CDR2 as FQGNSA.